This T cell receptor (beta chain) was identified during a study of control samples from healthy donors and cancer patients. TCRdb's copy holds only in-frame clones and misses some; the assay was immunoSEQ multiplex PCR. The table shows approximately 100,000 clones, with 92% occurring only once. The ends were cut back, 5 bases at V and 3 bases at J, with 27 bases in the middle. Germline V lookup: CDR1 LNHNV, CDR2 YYDKDF (reference sequence). The CDR3 has 19 residues. This TCR was recovered from a human donor in good health. The donor label of this sample is uncertain. The source material was blood. The genes are TRBV15 and TRBJ2-3; the D call may be TRBD1 or TRBD2 (6 bases each). CDR3 bases: TGTGCCACCAGCCAAAGGGGGGCCCCTAGATGGGGGCGGACAGATACGCAGTATTTT. Translated, it gives CATSQRGAPRWGRTDTQYF.